Here is one TCR beta chain with its context. This entry comes from a study of early T cells in non-severe SARS-CoV-2 infection. On the study more broadly: Sequencing of bulk RNA from unsorted whole blood was done, without chain pairing.

Deletions cut 6 bases from V and 3 bases from J, with 16 bases between. The CDR3 is 15 amino acids. Looked up from germline, CDR1 is SEHNR and CDR2 is FQNEAQ (reference sequence). The TCR library protocol was used to attach unique molecular identifiers. These identifiers were attached to individual cDNA molecules. In TCRdb, the 5' RACE reads were re-called with MiXCR into one record per CDR3 protein. This table holds roughly 63,000 distinct CDR3 sequences, 9.5% to 15% found once. This clonotype was obtained from an adult who was a healthcare worker with PCR-confirmed SARS-CoV-2 infection or an uninfected control (not recorded which). V and J are TRBV7-9 and TRBJ2-3; D is ambiguous. The sample taken for sequencing was whole blood. CDR3 in amino acids: CASSPSGRLTDTQYF. Here the CDR3 DNA reads TGTGCCAGCAGTCCTTCCGGGCGACTGACAGATACGCAGTATTTT.